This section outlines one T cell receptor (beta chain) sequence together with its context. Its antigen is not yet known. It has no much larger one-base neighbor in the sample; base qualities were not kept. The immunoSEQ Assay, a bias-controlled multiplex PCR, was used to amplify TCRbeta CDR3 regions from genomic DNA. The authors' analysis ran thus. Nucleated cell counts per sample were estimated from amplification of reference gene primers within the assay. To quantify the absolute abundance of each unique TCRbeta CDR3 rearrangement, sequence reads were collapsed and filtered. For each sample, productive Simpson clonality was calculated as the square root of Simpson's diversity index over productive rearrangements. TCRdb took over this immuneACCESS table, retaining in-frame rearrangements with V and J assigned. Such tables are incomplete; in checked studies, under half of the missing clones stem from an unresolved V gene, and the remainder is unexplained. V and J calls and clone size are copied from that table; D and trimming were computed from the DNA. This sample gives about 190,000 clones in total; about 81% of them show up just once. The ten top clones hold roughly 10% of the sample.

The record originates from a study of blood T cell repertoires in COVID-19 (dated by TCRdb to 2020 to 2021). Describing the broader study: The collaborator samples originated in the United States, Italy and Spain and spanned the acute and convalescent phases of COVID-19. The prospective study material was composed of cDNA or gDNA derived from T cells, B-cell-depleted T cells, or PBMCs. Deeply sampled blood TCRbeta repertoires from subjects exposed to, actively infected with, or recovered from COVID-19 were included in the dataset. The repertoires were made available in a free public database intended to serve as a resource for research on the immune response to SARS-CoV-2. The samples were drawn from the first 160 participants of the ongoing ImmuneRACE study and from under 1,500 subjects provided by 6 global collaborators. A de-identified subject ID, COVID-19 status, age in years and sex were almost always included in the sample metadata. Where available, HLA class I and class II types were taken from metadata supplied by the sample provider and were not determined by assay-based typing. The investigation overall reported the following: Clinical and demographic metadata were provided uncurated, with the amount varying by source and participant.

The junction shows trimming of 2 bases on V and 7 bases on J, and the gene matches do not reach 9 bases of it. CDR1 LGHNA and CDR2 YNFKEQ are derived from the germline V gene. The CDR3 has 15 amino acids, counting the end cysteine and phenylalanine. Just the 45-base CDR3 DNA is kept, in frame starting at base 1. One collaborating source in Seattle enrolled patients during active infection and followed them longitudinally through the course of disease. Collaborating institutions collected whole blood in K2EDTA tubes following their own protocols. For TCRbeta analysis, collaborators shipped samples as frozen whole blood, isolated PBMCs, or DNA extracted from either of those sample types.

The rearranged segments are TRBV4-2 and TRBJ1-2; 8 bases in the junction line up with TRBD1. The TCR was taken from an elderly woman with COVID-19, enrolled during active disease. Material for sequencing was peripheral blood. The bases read TGTGCCAGCAGCCAACCGGACAGGGAAAGCTTTGGCTACACCTTC. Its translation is CASSQPDRESFGYTF.